Listed below are T cell receptor beta chains from one sample, sequenced in a study of T cells in Graves' hyperthyroidism and ophthalmopathy. TCRdb processed the multiplex PCR reads anew with MiXCR; each CDR3 protein has one entry. Of more than 500,000 distinct CDR3 sequences in the sample, about 16% were seen once. Sequencing used blood. Receptor source: a woman under 40 with Graves' ophthalmopathy. CDR3s include the opening cysteine and the closing phenylalanine or tryptophan. D genes are given only for firm matches. The size entry is marked missing in some rows and otherwise reads once, few, many or a size class.

D gene | J gene | V gene | clone size | CDR3 protein | CDR3 DNA
NA | TRBJ1-1 | TRBV29-1 | many | CSVGQQGSYTEAFF | TGCAGCGTAGGTCAACAGGGTTCGTACACTGAAGCTTTCTTT
NA | TRBJ2-2 | TRBV5-4 | NA | CASSPGEVNIGELFF | TGTGCCAGTTCTCCCGGGGAGGTTAACATCGGGGAGCTGTTTTTT
TRBD1 | TRBJ2-4 | TRBV27 | once | CASSWTGKNIQYF | TGTGCCAGCAGTTGGACAGGGAAAAACATTCAGTACTTC
TRBD1 | TRBJ2-7 | TRBV11-2 | many | CASSYGTASYEQYF | TGTGCCAGCAGCTATGGGACAGCCTCCTACGAGCAGTACTTC
NA | TRBJ2-3 | TRBV2 | many | CASSDGGGTTDTQYF | TGTGCCAGCAGTGATGGAGGGGGTACCACAGATACGCAGTATTTT
NA | TRBJ2-1 | TRBV15 | many | CATKVGGVNEQFF | TGTGCCACAAAAGTGGGGGGCGTCAATGAGCAGTTCTTC
TRBD2 | TRBJ2-3 | TRBV6-2/TRBV6-3 | many | CASSYLGTSGPITDTQYF | TGTGCCAGCAGTTACCTCGGGACTAGCGGGCCGATCACAGATACGCAGTATTTT
NA | TRBJ1-5 | TRBV2 | NA | CASRRGPNNQPQHF | TGTGCCAGCAGAAGGGGACCGAATAATCAGCCCCAGCATTTT
NA | TRBJ1-1 | TRBV27 | many | CSDKPYGRTEAFF | TGTTCCGACAAGCCTTACGGGCGCACTGAAGCTTTCTTT
NA | TRBJ2-5 | TRBV11-2 | many | CASNHPGTKEETQYF | TGTGCCAGCAACCACCCCGGGACAAAGGAAGAGACCCAGTACTTC
TRBD2 | TRBJ2-7 | TRBV18 | NA | CASSPISGDGEQYF | TGTGCCAGCTCACCCATCAGCGGGGATGGCGAGCAGTACTTC
NA | TRBJ2-2 | TRBV19 | NA | CASRVTNTGELFF | TGTGCCAGTAGGGTTACGAACACCGGGGAGCTGTTTTTT
TRBD2 | TRBJ2-3 | TRBV20-1 | many | CSATTSGLSDTQYF | TGCAGTGCCACGACTAGCGGTCTCTCAGATACGCAGTATTTT
TRBD2 | TRBJ2-7 | TRBV20-1 | many | CSARDTSGQYEQYF | TGCAGTGCTAGAGATACTAGCGGGCAATACGAGCAGTACTTC
NA | TRBJ1-5 | TRBV4-3 | many | CASSQDPIVGGQPQHF | TGCGCCAGCAGCCAAGACCCTATAGTGGGCGGTCAGCCCCAGCATTTT
NA | TRBJ1-2 | TRBV30 | many | CASRHGGYTF | TGTGCCTCACGACATGGTGGCTACACCTTC
NA | TRBJ2-7 | TRBV5-1 | once | CASSPREGTGSYEQYF | TGCGCCAGCAGCCCCCGAGAGGGGACGGGATCCTACGAGCAGTACTTC
TRBD2 | TRBJ2-7 | TRBV28 | many | CASSFLGTSGNEQYF | TGTGCCAGCAGTTTCCTCGGGACTAGCGGGAACGAGCAGTACTTC
TRBD2 | TRBJ2-5 | TRBV6-1 | NA | CASTGTSGTETQYF | TGTGCCAGCACCGGGACTAGCGGGACTGAGACCCAGTACTTC
NA | TRBJ2-2 | TRBV20-1 | few | CSAINRGAGGELFF | TGCAGTGCTATTAACCGGGGAGCAGGCGGGGAGCTGTTTTTT
NA | TRBJ1-5 | TRBV6-2/TRBV6-3 | many | CASSYSSTGPNQPQHF | TGTGCCAGCAGTTACTCGAGTACAGGGCCCAATCAGCCCCAGCATTTT
NA | TRBJ2-7 | TRBV4-3 | NA | CASSQDIGYLKYEQYF | TGCGCCAGCAGCCAAGATATAGGGTATTTAAAGTACGAGCAGTACTTC
NA | TRBJ2-5 | TRBV20-1 | NA | CSARDPRWGDPQETQYF | TGCAGTGCTAGGGACCCCAGGTGGGGAGACCCCCAAGAGACCCAGTACTTC
TRBD1 | TRBJ1-2 | TRBV27 | many | CASSLTRGRDGYTF | TGTGCCAGCAGTTTAACCAGGGGGCGCGATGGCTACACCTTC
TRBD1 | TRBJ2-6 | TRBV2 | few | CASIGTSGTGGSGANVLTF | TGTGCCAGTATTGGAACGAGCGGGACAGGGGGCTCTGGGGCCAACGTCCTGACTTTC
NA | TRBJ2-7 | TRBV20-1 | many | CSARTGRTYEQYF | TGCAGTGCTAGAACAGGGCGGACCTACGAGCAGTACTTC
NA | TRBJ1-5 | TRBV6-4 | NA | CASSRYSEGNQPQHF | TGTGCCAGCAGTCGCTACAGTGAAGGCAATCAGCCCCAGCATTTT
NA | TRBJ2-3 | TRBV19 | few | CASSITREDTQYF | TGTGCCAGTAGTATAACCAGGGAAGATACGCAGTATTTT
TRBD1 | TRBJ1-1 | TRBV29-1 | NA | CSGTPGTATEAFF | TGCAGCGGTACGCCCGGGACAGCCACTGAAGCTTTCTTT
TRBD2 | TRBJ2-5 | TRBV10-3 | few | CAISESTSGKETQYF | TGTGCCATCAGTGAGTCGACTAGCGGGAAGGAGACCCAGTACTTC
NA | TRBJ1-6 | TRBV10-3 | few | CAIRGGAHNSPLHF | TGTGCCATCAGGGGGGGGGCTCATAATTCACCCCTCCACTTT
NA | TRBJ2-7 | TRBV6-5 | few | CASSFRSGGEQYF | TGTGCCAGCAGTTTCCGATCCGGAGGCGAGCAGTACTTC
NA | TRBJ2-1 | TRBV3-1 | NA | CASSRKGPHYDEQFF | TGTGCCAGCAGCCGGAAGGGACCCCATTATGATGAGCAGTTCTTC
NA | TRBJ1-4 | TRBV20-1 | few | CSARWQVDEKLFF | TGCAGTGCTAGGTGGCAGGTCGATGAAAAACTGTTTTTT
NA | TRBJ1-5 | TRBV12-3/TRBV12-4 | few | CASRKTSSNQPQHF | TGTGCCAGCAGAAAAACAAGTAGCAATCAGCCCCAGCATTTT
TRBD1 | TRBJ2-7 | TRBV20-1 | many | CSARDNDRGRTYEQYF | TGCAGTGCTAGAGATAACGACAGGGGGAGAACCTACGAGCAGTACTTC
TRBD2 | TRBJ2-7 | TRBV4-2 | many | CASSQETPSGLAYEQYF | TGTGCCAGCAGCCAAGAAACCCCATCGGGACTAGCGTACGAGCAGTACTTC
TRBD2 | TRBJ2-2 | TRBV7-2 | few | CASSPRIGRAKNTGELFF | TGTGCCAGCAGCCCCCGGATCGGGAGGGCCAAAAACACCGGGGAGCTGTTTTTT
TRBD1 | TRBJ1-1 | TRBV6-1 | NA | CASRDQGGVNTEAFF | TGTGCCAGCAGGGACCAGGGGGGCGTGAACACTGAAGCTTTCTTT
TRBD2 | TRBJ2-1 | TRBV3-1 | many | CASSQDHEGIAGVGYNEQFF | TGTGCCAGCAGCCAGGACCATGAGGGTATAGCGGGAGTAGGGTACAATGAGCAGTTCTTC
NA | TRBJ2-1 | TRBV6-5 | NA | CASSYDQAEQFF | TGTGCCAGCAGTTACGATCAGGCCGAGCAGTTCTTC
NA | TRBJ2-2 | TRBV20-1 | NA | CSARGKAGTGELFF | TGCAGTGCTAGAGGCAAGGCGGGTACCGGGGAGCTGTTTTTT
NA | TRBJ1-2 | TRBV7-2 | many | CASSLASSYGYTF | TGTGCCAGCAGCTTGGCGAGCTCCTATGGCTACACCTTC
TRBD1 | TRBJ1-3 | TRBV27 | many | CASSQTGGNTIYF | TGTGCCAGCAGCCAGACAGGGGGAAACACCATATATTTT
NA | TRBJ2-3 | TRBV5-8 | NA | CASSLGRTMSTDTQYF | TGTGCCAGCAGCTTGGGCAGGACGATGAGCACAGATACGCAGTATTTT
TRBD2 | TRBJ2-1 | TRBV29-1 | few | CSVEVRGLASNEQFF | TGCAGCGTTGAAGTAAGGGGACTAGCGTCCAATGAGCAGTTCTTC
NA | TRBJ2-2 | TRBV19 | few | CASSRSSGGELFF | TGTGCCAGTAGTAGATCGTCCGGCGGGGAGCTGTTTTTT
NA | TRBJ2-3 | TRBV7-3 | few | CASSFGGKDTQYF | TGTGCCAGCAGCTTCGGCGGAAAAGATACGCAGTATTTT
NA | TRBJ2-7 | TRBV28 | few | CASTNNPRGYEQYF | TGTGCCAGCACCAACAATCCTAGGGGCTACGAGCAGTACTTC
NA | TRBJ2-7 | TRBV20-1 | many | CSARDHLGTYEQYF | TGCAGTGCTAGAGATCATCTGGGGACCTACGAGCAGTACTTC
TRBD1 | TRBJ2-7 | TRBV28 | many | CASRTGSAVYEQYF | TGTGCCAGCAGGACAGGGTCAGCGGTCTACGAGCAGTACTTC
NA | TRBJ1-6 | TRBV20-1 | many | CSARDRGTSPLHF | TGCAGTGCTAGAGACCGGGGGACTTCACCCCTCCACTTT
TRBD1 | TRBJ2-5 | TRBV19 | NA | CASSIVLTGVETQYF | TGTGCCAGTAGTATAGTACTTACAGGGGTCGAGACCCAGTACTTC
NA | TRBJ1-5 | TRBV24-1 | many | CATSDSGPSNQPQHF | TGTGCCACCAGTGATTCGGGACCGAGCAATCAGCCCCAGCATTTT
NA | TRBJ2-2 | TRBV6-5 | NA | CASSYAGTNTGELFF | TGTGCCAGCAGTTACGCAGGGACGAACACCGGGGAGCTGTTTTTT